The subject of this entry is one TCR beta chain. What antigen it recognizes has not been identified. Within one base of it there is no much larger clone, and no base qualities were kept. The data stem from a study of shared T cell receptors in the human thymus listed by TCRdb under 2021. Regarding the research as a whole: The study examined how the human thymus generates shared, self-reactive T-cell receptor alpha chains.

Library preparation used the immunoSEQ multiplex PCR assay. TCRdb stores this immuneACCESS table with in-frame sequences only. Part of the clones is absent; in the studies checked, under half of the shortfall reflects unresolved V genes, and no reason is known for the rest. The table for this sample lists roughly 560,000 clones; more than 75% of them were counted only once. Together, the top ten hold more than 0.01% of the sample. From its cysteine to its phenylalanine, the CDR3 spans 18 amino acids. Only the CDR3 DNA stays, 54 bases, in frame from base 1. Looking up the germline V gene yields CDR1 MGHRA and CDR2 YSYEKL. The junction shows trimming of 3 bases on V and 1 base on J, and the gene matches do not reach 12 bases of it. These data are also associated with another study on human thymus T cells. That second publication adds: The donors were immunologically healthy infants in Finland who had open corrective cardiac surgery for congenital heart defects. The thymus tissue came from surgical resects taken out during corrective cardiac surgery. V and J gene segment usage appeared biased in both thymic and peripheral blood repertoires. The related research reported highly overlapping thymic TCR repertoires among unrelated individuals. The study characterized TCR alpha and beta repertoires from under 10 infant thymus samples and a few related peripheral blood samples. Donor ages ranging from roughly 6 to 244 days were recorded, and more than 5 male and a couple of female infants were included in the cohort. Thymocytes were released mechanically from tissue and stored at -70 °C as pellets of 10-30 million cells. A QIAsymphony instrument was used to extract genomic DNA from frozen cell pellets. The immunoSEQ multiplex PCR assay was used to amplify the TCRB and TCRAD loci from a standardized quantity of quality-controlled genomic DNA. Amplicons spanned the V(D)J region at a length sufficient to cover the CDR3 and identify V and J genes. Amplicon sequencing was performed on an Illumina platform through the commercial immunoSEQ service. Primer bias and sequencing errors were corrected as previously described, and TCRAD and TCRB were defined on the basis of the IMGT database. Analysis of the repertoires was done with immunoSEQ Analyzer 3.0 and VDJTools and included basic statistics, V/J segment usage, diversity estimates, rarefaction and pairwise overlap. To estimate diversity, the Chao1, ChaoE, Efron-Thisted, Shannon and inverse Simpson indices were applied, and diversity was also estimated on datasets down-sampled to the smallest sample. Repertoire overlap was determined by strict matching of CDR3 nucleotide sequence, V gene and J gene, and Jaccard-based multidimensional scaling clustering was applied. On average, approximately 860,000 unique TCRB clonotypes were obtained from thymus samples, compared with about 84,000 from blood samples.

Sequencing was performed on thymocytes. The TCR sequence derives from a boy under two years old with a congenital heart defect. Donor details come from another sample of the same person, matched by shared clones. This receptor chain uses TRBV4-1 and TRBJ1-2, with 9 central nucleotides matching TRBD1. The bases are TGCGCCAGCAGCCACCACCCCCAGGACAGGGGATTTAACTATGGCTACACCTTC. This codes for CASSHHPQDRGFNYGYTF.